The 18 T cell receptor beta chains below were found in one sample sequenced in a study of CD8 T cells in ankylosing spondylitis. TCRdb re-called the 5' RACE reads with MiXCR, one entry per CDR3 protein. The data show about 300,000 distinct CDR3 sequences, around 20% seen once. The specimen was blood, either unsorted or a sorted T cell fraction (not recorded which). The receptor source for this set is a female donor with ankylosing spondylitis or in good health (not recorded which).

This sequence joins TRBV19 and TRBJ2-1, with 11 bases aligning to TRBD2. V trimming: 9 bases; J trimming: 7 bases; junction bases outside the gene matches: 5. The CDR3 length is 13 residues. The germline V gene encodes CDR1 LNHDA and CDR2 SQIVND (reference sequence). The CDR3 bases are TGTGCCAGCCTAGCGGGAGGCCTAAATGAGCAGTTCTTC. This sequence encodes CASLAGGLNEQFF.

As to this clonotype: Relative to the germline gene, one junction end is altered; a read error may explain this. V gene TRBV11-2 combines with J gene TRBJ2-7; a possible D gene is TRBD1 (6 bases). Looked up from germline, CDR1 is SGHAT and CDR2 is FQNNGV. The CDR3 spans 16 residues. CDR3 coding DNA: TGTGCTAGCAGCTTACGGTGGCTGGACAGAACCTACGAGCAGTACTTC. Protein sequence: CASSLRWLDRTYEQYF.

The genes are TRBV20-1 and TRBJ1-5; 8 nucleotides agree with TRBD1. Trimming at V came to 5 bases and at J to 4 bases, leaving 7 bases not matched to a gene. This CDR3 is 14 amino acids long. Germline CDR1 is DFQATT and CDR2 is SNEGSKA (reference sequence). The CDR3 bases are TGCAGTGCTTTGCAGGGGGCTAGTAATCAGCCCCAGCATTTT. It specifies CSALQGASNQPQHF.

This clonotype was observed a handful of times. The chain carries TRBV24-1 and TRBJ2-3; 11 bases line up with TRBD2. The V gene's germline CDR1 is KGHDR and CDR2 SFDVKD. This CDR3 comprises 16 residues. V trimming: 3 bases; J trimming: 6 bases; junction bases outside the gene matches: 7. The CDR3 here is CATSDPLAGGPDTQYF. DNA of the CDR3: TGTGCCACCAGTGATCCCTTAGCGGGAGGGCCTGATACGCAGTATTTT.

The chain employs TRBV7-2 and TRBJ2-7; D is tentatively TRBD1 or TRBD2 (5 bases each). Between the trimmed V and J ends, which lost 4 bases and 3 bases, there was a span of 10 bases. The germline V gene encodes CDR1 SGHTA and CDR2 FQGNSA. The CDR3 loop spans 13 amino acids. CDR3 nucleotides: TGTGCCAGCAGCTCGGGACCAAACTACGAGCAGTACTTC. This gives the protein CASSSGPNYEQYF. The full variable domain, completed using reference TRBV7-2 and TRBJ2-7, is GAGVSQSPSNKVTEKGKDVELRCDPISGHTALYWYRQSLGQGLEFLIYFQGNSAPDKSGLPSDRFSAERTGGSVSTLTIQRTQQEDSAVYLCASSSGPNYEQYFGPGTRLTVT.

This clonotype appeared many times. V is TRBV7-2 and J is TRBJ2-7, with 7 bases lining up with TRBD1. CDR1 and CDR2 from the germline V gene are SGHTA and FQGNSA. V was clipped by 6 bases and J by 2 bases; unmatched bases: 4. This CDR3 has 13 amino acids. CDR3 in amino acids: CASRGQPTYEQYF. Written as DNA, the CDR3 is TGTGCCAGCAGGGGACAGCCTACCTACGAGCAGTACTTC.

This rearrangement joins TRBV5-1 to TRBJ2-3; 8 bases line up with TRBD1. The CDR3 runs to 15 residues. Germline CDR1 reads SGHRS; CDR2 reads YFSETQ. The V gene end was trimmed by 4 bases and the J gene end by 5 bases; junction bases not matched to a gene: 9. In nucleotides, the CDR3 is TGCGCCAGCAGCCCAGTGGCGGACAGGGAAGATACGCAGTATTTT. Translation: CASSPVADREDTQYF.

The rearrangement joins TRBV11-1 to TRBJ2-5; TRBD2 agrees at 7 bases. The V and J ends lost 3 bases and 1 base, in that order; junction bases with no gene match: 14. The CDR3 totals 18 residues. Germline CDR1 SGHAT, CDR2 FQDESV (reference sequence). CDR3 coding DNA: TGTGCCAGCAGCTTGACTAGCCCGTGGGCGAACCCCCAAGAGACCCAGTACTTC. Translated, it gives CASSLTSPWANPQETQYF.

V and J are TRBV7-6 and TRBJ2-5; D not certain. V shed 1 base and J shed 0 bases, with 9 bases lying between them. Germline V CDR1 and CDR2: SGHVS, FNYEAQ. The CDR3 runs to 15 residues. CDR3 in DNA: TGTGCCAGCAGCTTAGGTGCAGCTAACCAAGAGACCCAGTACTTC. Its protein is CASSLGAANQETQYF. Supplemented by reference TRBV7-6 and TRBJ2-5, the full variable domain reads GAGVSQSPRYKVTKRGQDVALRCDPISGHVSLYWYRQALGQGPEFLTYFNYEAQQDKSGLPNDRFSAERPEGSISTLTIQRTEQRDSAMYRCASSLGAANQETQYFGPGTRLLVL.

This clonotype occurred a few times. The chain has TRBV7-2 and TRBJ2-5; D is possibly TRBD2 (6 bases). Deletions cut 0 bases from V and 9 bases from J, with 8 bases between. This CDR3 has 12 amino acids. Germline loops: CDR1 SGHTA, CDR2 FQGNSA. The CDR3 loop reads CASSLAEGPQYF. The CDR3 DNA sequence: TGTGCCAGCAGCTTAGCGGAGGGGCCCCAGTACTTC.

V gene TRBV5-6 combines with J gene TRBJ2-7, with 11 bases lining up with TRBD1. Germline assignment: CDR1 SGHDT and CDR2 YYEEEE. This CDR3 has 15 residues. The ends lost 2 bases at V and 7 bases at J; junction bases unmatched: 8. CDR3 sequence: CASSFLGTGGYEQYF. CDR3 nucleotide sequence: TGTGCCAGCAGCTTTCTGGGGACAGGGGGTTATGAGCAGTACTTC.

This clonotype came up a few times. The V call is TRBV28, the J call TRBJ2-3, with D perhaps TRBD1 or TRBD2 (5 bases each). The V gene lost 3 bases and the J gene lost 1 base, with 11 bases spanning the gap. CDR3 length: 15 amino acids. The germline gives CDR1 MDHEN, CDR2 SYDVKM. For the CDR3, the DNA is TGTGCCAGCAGTTTGCCCGGGGACGGCACAGATACGCAGTATTTT. It codes for CASSLPGDGTDTQYF.

In this sample, this clonotype turned up many times. The chain has TRBV29-1 and TRBJ1-1; 7 bases agree with TRBD1. This CDR3 region has 13 residues. In germline, CDR1 is SQVTM, CDR2 ANQGSEA. The V gene end was trimmed by 6 bases and the J gene end by 5 bases; junction bases not matched to a gene: 9. The CDR3 region is CSVQTGMETEAFF. The DNA of the CDR3 is TGCAGCGTCCAGACAGGGATGGAAACTGAAGCTTTCTTT.

The gene calls are TRBV5-4 and TRBJ2-5; unclear D gene. V lost 0 bases and J lost 3, with 12 bases in between. Germline V gene lookup returns CDR1 SGHNT and CDR2 YYREEE (reference sequence). The CDR3 has 15 residues. Here the CDR3 reads CASSLVAASKETQYF. CDR3 nucleotide sequence: TGTGCCAGCAGCTTGGTAGCAGCTTCAAAAGAGACCCAGTACTTC. The full variable domain, with the rest looked up from reference TRBV5-4 and TRBJ2-5, is ETGVTQSPTHLIKTRGQQVTLRCSSQSGHNTVSWYQQALGQGPQFIFQYYREEENGRGNFPPRFSGLQFPNYSSELNVNALELDDSALYLCASSLVAASKETQYFGPGTRLLVL.

The rearrangement links TRBV3-1 to TRBJ2-3; TRBD2 matches 7 bases. CDR1 is LGHDT and CDR2 is YNNKEL in the germline V gene (reference sequence). This CDR3 has 13 residues. V lost 8 bases, J lost 4 bases, and 6 bases stayed unmatched. The CDR3 nucleotides are TGTGCCAGCGGTGGCGGGAGCCCAGATACGCAGTATTTT. Protein sequence: CASGGGSPDTQYF.

This rearrangement joins TRBV10-3 to TRBJ2-2; D possibly corresponds to TRBD1 (5 bases). V was shortened by 7 bases and J by 4 bases, with 10 bases between the two germline ends. Germline V CDR1 and CDR2: ENHRY, SYGVKD. The CDR3 is made up of 13 amino acids. The CDR3 DNA reads as TGTGCCATCACGGACACACGCACCGGGGAGCTGTTTTTT. This gives the protein CAITDTRTGELFF.

This clonotype was observed a few times. This rearrangement joins TRBV12-3 or TRBV12-4 to TRBJ2-7; tentative D call: TRBD2 (6 bases). The V end lost 6 bases, the J end lost 1 base, and 16 bases lay between the germline ends. CDR3 length: 15 residues. The CDR3 region is CASSPGGLPSYEQYF. The CDR3 region has the DNA TGTGCCAGCAGCCCTGGGGGACTCCCTTCCTACGAGCAGTACTTC.

This clonotype was observed many times. The chain is built from TRBV20-1 and TRBJ1-5; no clear D. The CDR3 runs 13 residues. V was cut by 4 bases and J by 7 bases, with 14 bases left in between. The germline CDR1 and CDR2 sequences are DFQATT and SNEGSKA (reference sequence). The CDR3 spells CSAMRGKGQPQHF. The CDR3 DNA follows: TGCAGTGCTATGAGAGGGAAAGGACAGCCCCAGCATTTT.